Sequencing of this T cell receptor (beta chain) was carried out in a study of brain metastases from non-small cell lung cancer (dated by TCRdb to about 2019). Describing the broader study: In non-small-cell lung cancer patients, the researchers characterized the immune microenvironment of brain metastases and primary tumors that had been resected as matched pairs.

A cohort of under 45 patients with surgically resected non-small-cell lung cancer, for whom both primary tumor and brain metastasis specimens were available, was included. On this clone itself: It has no known antigen specificity. The junction shows a germline mismatch at one end, possibly a read error.

Reading the germline V gene gives CDR1 SGHDN and CDR2 FVKESK. The CDR3 holds 15 amino acids from the cysteine to the phenylalanine. Only the CDR3 DNA stays, 45 bases, in frame from base 1. Library preparation employed the immunoSEQ multiplex PCR assay. Alongside a 770-gene immune expression panel, the team sequenced the T-cell receptor beta chain repertoire. This is the immuneACCESS table as TCRdb keeps it, with only in-frame sequences that have V and J called. A part of the clones is gone; compared with another copy, unresolved V genes explain less than half, and the rest is unexplained. This sample gives 680 or so clones in total; roughly 86% of them show up just once. The ten largest clones represent approximately 8% of the sample.

Here the chain combines TRBV14 and TRBJ2-1; confidence is insufficient to name the D gene. The specimen sequenced was tumor-adjacent normal tissue. The sequence was obtained from a donor aged 40 or older with non-small cell lung cancer. In nucleotide form, the sequence is TGTGCCAGCAGCCAGTCCCAATACACCGACAATAAGCAGTTCTTC. This is translated as CASSQSQYTDNKQFF.